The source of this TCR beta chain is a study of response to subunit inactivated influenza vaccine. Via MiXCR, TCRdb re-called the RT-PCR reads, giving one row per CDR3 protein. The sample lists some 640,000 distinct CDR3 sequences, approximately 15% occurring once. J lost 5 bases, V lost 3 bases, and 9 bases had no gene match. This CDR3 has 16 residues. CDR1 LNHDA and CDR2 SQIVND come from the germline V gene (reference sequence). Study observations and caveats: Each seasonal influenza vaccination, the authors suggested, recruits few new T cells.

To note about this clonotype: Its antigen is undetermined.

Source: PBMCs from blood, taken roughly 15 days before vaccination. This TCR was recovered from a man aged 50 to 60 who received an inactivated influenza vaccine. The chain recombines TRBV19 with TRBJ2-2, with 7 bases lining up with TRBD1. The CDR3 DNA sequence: TGTGCCAGTAGTATTATACCGGGACAGAAAACCGGGGAGCTGTTTTTT. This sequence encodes CASSIIPGQKTGELFF.